These 16 T cell receptor beta chains came from one sample sequenced in a study of cytomegalovirus exposure and HLA in healthy donors. Profiling relied on immunoSEQ multiplex PCR, and the TCRdb table lists in-frame clones only, not all of them. The data contain 260,000 or so clones, 90% of them singletons. Sequencing was done on a sample of PBMCs. The receptors originated from a woman in her 30s in good health and CMV-seronegative.

V and J are TRBV11-2 and TRBJ2-7; D call uncertain. In germline, CDR1 is SGHAT, CDR2 FQNNGV. V dropped 1 base and J dropped 9 bases, with 7 bases sitting between them. This CDR3 is built from 11 residues. The CDR3 loop reads CASSLGSSQYF. The CDR3 bases are TGTGCCAGCAGCTTAGGCTCCTCGCAGTACTTC.

The chain has TRBV18 and TRBJ1-1; D is possibly TRBD1 (5 bases). The ends were cut back, 3 bases at V and 2 bases at J, with 13 bases in the middle. The CDR3 consists of 15 residues. The germline V gene has CDR1 KGHSH and CDR2 LQKENI. The CDR3 DNA reads TGTGCCAGCTCACCCGGGGACCGAGTAAACACTGAAGCTTTCTTT. It yields the protein CASSPGDRVNTEAFF.

The chain links TRBV5-1 to TRBJ1-4; D is ambiguous. Germline V lookup: CDR1 SGHRS, CDR2 YFSETQ. This CDR3 contains 14 residues. Deletions cut 0 bases from V and 8 bases from J, with 11 bases between. In nucleotides, the CDR3 is TGCGCCAGCAGCTTGGGTTTGGCGCCGGAAAAACTGTTTTTT. This gives the protein CASSLGLAPEKLFF.

The genes are TRBV6-5 and TRBJ1-2, with 7 bases matching TRBD1. Trimming cost V 6 bases and J 3 bases; bases outside gene matches: 4. The CDR3 contains 13 residues. CDR1 is MNHEY and CDR2 is SVGAGI in the germline V gene. The CDR3 bases are TGTGCCAGCAGACTCGACAGGGACTATGGCTACACCTTC. Encoded protein: CASRLDRDYGYTF.

The rearrangement uses TRBV19 and TRBJ1-1, with D possibly matching TRBD1 (6 bases). Germline CDR1 and CDR2: LNHDA and SQIVND (reference sequence). Between the trimmed V and J ends, which lost 5 bases and 4 bases, there was a span of 11 bases. The CDR3 is 13 amino acids. CDR3 in amino acids: CASSDTGSTEAFF. CDR3 in DNA: TGTGCCAGTAGTGACACAGGGAGCACTGAAGCTTTCTTT. Looking up the rest from reference TRBV19 and TRBJ1-1 gives the full variable domain: DGGITQSPKYLFRKEGQNVTLSCEQNLNHDAMYWYRQDPGQGLRLIYYSQIVNDFQKGDIAEGYSVSREKKESFPLTVTSAQKNPTAFYLCASSDTGSTEAFFGQGTRLTVV.

The chain is built from TRBV11-3 and TRBJ2-3, with no clear D. Trimming took 5 bases from V and 2 from J, leaving 11 bases between them. This CDR3 contains 14 residues. Germline-derived CDR1 and CDR2 are SGHNT and YENEEA. CDR3 bases: TGTGCCAGCAGCCATTACGATTACACAGATACGCAGTATTTT. It is translated as CASSHYDYTDTQYF.

This chain joins TRBV6-1 and TRBJ2-3, with D hard to call. CDR3 length: 14 residues. Per germline, CDR1 MNHNS and CDR2 SASEGT. V lost 3 bases to trimming and J lost 1 base, with 8 bases between them. The CDR3 sequence is CASSDLEGTDTQYF. In DNA form, the CDR3 reads TGTGCCAGCAGTGATCTAGAGGGCACAGATACGCAGTATTTT.

This chain's CDR3 is CASSFGPPRNQPQHF. CDR3 DNA sequence: TGTGCCAGCAGTTTTGGGCCTCCGAGGAATCAGCCCCAGCATTTT. The J gene is TRBJ1-5, the V gene TRBV28; D gene ambiguous. The germline V gene encodes CDR1 MDHEN and CDR2 SYDVKM. Trimming removed 3 bases at V and 4 bases at J, with 13 bases between. This CDR3 comprises 15 residues.

In its sample, this clone was seen once. V gene TRBV5-6 combines with J gene TRBJ1-2, with TRBD1 identical over 8 bases. The V segment lost 5 bases and the J segment 7 bases; nucleotides outside the gene matches: 16. The CDR3 runs 16 residues. Per the germline V gene, CDR1 is SGHDT and CDR2 is YYEEEE. The CDR3 sequence is CASRTHGQDRVGGYTF. CDR3 nucleotides: TGTGCCAGCAGAACACATGGCCAGGACAGGGTTGGTGGCTACACCTTC.

This sequence joins TRBV29-1 and TRBJ2-7; 8 bases fit TRBD1. V lost 4 bases to trimming and J lost 2 bases; unmatched junction nucleotides: 7. Germline lookup yields CDR1 SQVTM and CDR2 ANQGSEA. CDR3 length: 14 amino acids. CDR3 nucleotides: TGCAGCGTTGTCGGTGACAGGGGCGCCTACGAGCAGTACTTC. The encoded protein is CSVVGDRGAYEQYF.

The V call is TRBV30, the J call TRBJ1-5; TRBD1 aligns across 7 bases. Germline lookup yields CDR1 GTSNPN and CDR2 SVGIG (reference sequence). V lost 0 bases and J lost 1; bases outside the gene matches: 0. This CDR3 is 14 amino acids long. The CDR3 nucleotides are TGTGCCTGGAGTGTAGGGGGCAGCAATCAGCCCCAGCATTTT. It translates to CAWSVGGSNQPQHF. The full variable domain, with the rest looked up from reference TRBV30 and TRBJ1-5, is SQTIHQWPATLVQPVGSPLSLECTVEGTSNPNLYWYRQAAGRGLQLLFYSVGIGQISSEVPQNLSASRPQDRQFILSSKKLLLSDSGFYLCAWSVGGSNQPQHFGDGTRLSIL.

The rearrangement joins TRBV5-6 to TRBJ2-6; D is uncertain. The V end was cut by 4 bases, the J end by 0 bases, with 8 bases between. Germline V gene data show CDR1 as SGHDT and CDR2 as YYEEEE. The CDR3 has 15 residues. CDR3 sequence (DNA): TGTGCCAGCAGCACTATAGTCTCTGGGGCCAACGTCCTGACTTTC. This encodes CASSTIVSGANVLTF.

The chain couples TRBV29-1 to TRBJ2-5; D unclear. Germline-derived CDR1 and CDR2 are SQVTM and ANQGSEA. The V and J ends lost 8 bases and 2 bases respectively, with 15 bases between them. The CDR3 runs to 13 residues. The CDR3 is CSTGVSWQETQYF. CDR3 in DNA: TGCAGCACTGGGGTTAGTTGGCAAGAGACCCAGTACTTC.

The J gene is TRBJ2-7, the V gene TRBV7-9; the match to TRBD2 covers 10 bases. Germline trimming cut 5 bases from V and 2 bases from J; bases unmatched to any gene: 6. CDR3 length: 15 residues. The germline V gene encodes CDR1 SEHNR and CDR2 FQNEAQ (reference sequence). The CDR3 DNA is TGTGCCAGCAGCAAAGGACTAGCGGCCGCCTACGAGCAGTACTTC. Protein product: CASSKGLAAAYEQYF. Looking up the rest from reference TRBV7-9 and TRBJ2-7 gives the full variable domain: DTGVSQNPRHKITKRGQNVTFRCDPISEHNRLYWYRQTLGQGPEFLTYFQNEAQLEKSRLLSDRFSAERPKGSFSTLEIQRTEQGDSAMYLCASSKGLAAAYEQYFGPGTRLTVT.

The rearrangement links TRBV4-2 to TRBJ2-7; D is unclear. The CDR3 is 16 amino acids. The V and J ends lost 0 bases and 2 bases respectively, with 14 bases between them. Germline lookup yields CDR1 LGHNA and CDR2 YNFKEQ. In nucleotides, the CDR3 is TGTGCCAGCAGCCAAGAAACCCGCGGTATGGCCTACGAGCAGTACTTC. As protein: CASSQETRGMAYEQYF.

The J gene is TRBJ2-7, the V gene TRBV10-3; perhaps TRBD1 as D (5 bases). This CDR3 has 14 residues. V gave up 6 bases and J gave up 3 bases, with 15 bases separating them. Germline V gene lookup returns CDR1 ENHRY and CDR2 SYGVKD. The CDR3 DNA reads as TGTGCCATCAGCACACCAGGGTTAGGCTACGAGCAGTACTTC. Protein: CAISTPGLGYEQYF.